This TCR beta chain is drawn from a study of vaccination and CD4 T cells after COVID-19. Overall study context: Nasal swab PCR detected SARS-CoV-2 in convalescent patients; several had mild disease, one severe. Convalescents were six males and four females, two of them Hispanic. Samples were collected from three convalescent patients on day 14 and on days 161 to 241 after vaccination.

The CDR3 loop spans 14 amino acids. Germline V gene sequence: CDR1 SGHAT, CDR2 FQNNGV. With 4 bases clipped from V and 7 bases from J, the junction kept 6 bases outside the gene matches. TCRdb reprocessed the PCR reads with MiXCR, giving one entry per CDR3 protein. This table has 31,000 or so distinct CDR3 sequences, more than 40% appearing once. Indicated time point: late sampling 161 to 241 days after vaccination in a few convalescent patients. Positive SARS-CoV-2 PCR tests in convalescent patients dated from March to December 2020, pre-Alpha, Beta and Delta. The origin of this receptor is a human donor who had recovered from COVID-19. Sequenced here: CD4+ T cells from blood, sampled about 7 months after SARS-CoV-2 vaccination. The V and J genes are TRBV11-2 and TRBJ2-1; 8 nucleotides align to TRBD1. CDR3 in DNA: TGTGCCAGCAGCTCACGACAGGGGTGGAATGAGCAGTTCTTC. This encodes CASSSRQGWNEQFF.